The 32 T cell receptor beta chains reported below all come from one sample, sequenced in a study of siplizumab effects on memory and regulatory T cells. Assay used: immunoSEQ multiplex PCR; TCRdb lists only in-frame clones, some missing. In the table there are approximately 100,000 clones, roughly nine tenths of which are singletons. Sequenced: Tregs sorted from blood. Every receptor here comes from a human donor in good health.

In regard to this clone: A read error may account for a junction end that differs from germline. V and J are TRBV7-9 and TRBJ2-5; TRBD1 agrees at 8 bases. This CDR3 region has 14 residues. Germline-derived CDR1 and CDR2 are SEHNR and FQNEAQ (reference sequence). The CDR3 nucleotides are TGTGCCAGCAGCTTAGACAGGGGGAAAGAAACCCAGTACTTC. Its protein product is CASSLDRGKETQYF.

The gene calls are TRBV9 and TRBJ1-4; no firm D call. The CDR3 extends over 13 amino acids. The V end was cut by 2 bases, the J end by 6 bases, with 8 bases between. Germline CDR1 SGDLS, CDR2 YYNGEE. This chain's CDR3 is CASSVGFDEKLFF. The CDR3 DNA sequence: TGTGCCAGCAGCGTCGGATTCGATGAAAAACTGTTTTTT.

Of note for this clone: Additional DNA sequences in this sample encode the identical CDR3. The chain is built from TRBV5-1 and TRBJ2-7; 10 bases are a match to TRBD2. With 3 bases clipped from V and 3 bases from J, the junction kept 6 bases outside the gene matches. Per the germline V gene, CDR1 is SGHRS and CDR2 is YFSETQ. The CDR3 runs to 15 residues. CDR3 in DNA: TGCGCCAGCAGCTCCCGGACTAGCGGCCGCTACGAGCAGTACTTC. It codes for CASSSRTSGRYEQYF.

The genes are TRBV5-1 and TRBJ2-7; maybe TRBD1 (5 bases). CDR1 SGHRS and CDR2 YFSETQ come from the germline V gene. The CDR3 runs to 14 residues. The V gene lost 4 bases and the J gene lost 2 bases, with 13 bases spanning the gap. As DNA, the CDR3 is TGCGCCAGCAGCCGTGACAGCCTAGCCTACGAGCAGTACTTC. Protein sequence: CASSRDSLAYEQYF.

J is TRBJ2-5 and V is TRBV11-1; no firm D call. The CDR3 contains 14 residues. In germline, CDR1 is SGHAT, CDR2 FQDESV (reference sequence). V shed 1 base and J shed 1 base, with 7 bases lying between them. CDR3 sequence: CASSLVGIQETQYF. Here the CDR3 DNA reads TGTGCCAGCAGCTTAGTGGGCATCCAAGAGACCCAGTACTTC.

The chain joins TRBV13 to TRBJ1-2, with TRBD1 matching 7 bases. CDR1 and CDR2 from the germline V gene are PRHDT and FYEKMQ (reference sequence). J was trimmed by 1 base and V by 5 bases; bases with no gene match: 7. The CDR3 spans 15 residues. CDR3 nucleotides: TGTGCCAGCAGCCCCCGGGACAGATATAACTATGGCTACACCTTC. Amino acids: CASSPRDRYNYGYTF. Full variable domain (rest looked up from reference TRBV13 and TRBJ1-2): AAGVIQSPRHLIKEKRETATLKCYPIPRHDTVYWYQQGPGQDPQFLISFYEKMQSDKGSIPDRFSAQQFSDYHSELNMSSLELGDSALYFCASSPRDRYNYGYTFGSGTRLTVV.

The V call is TRBV18, the J call TRBJ2-3; TRBD1 agrees at 11 bases. The germline V gene encodes CDR1 KGHSH and CDR2 LQKENI. V gave up 5 bases and J gave up 6 bases; unmatched junction bases: 7. This CDR3 comprises 15 residues. CDR3 DNA sequence: TGTGCCAGCTCAGGACAGGGGGCAGCGTTGGATACGCAGTATTTT. Translating gives CASSGQGAALDTQYF. The complete variable domain, with remaining parts taken from reference TRBV18 and TRBJ2-3, reads NAGVMQNPRHLVRRRGQEARLRCSPMKGHSHVYWYRQLPEEGLKFMVYLQKENIIDESGMPKERFSAEFPKEGPSILRIQQVVRGDSAAYFCASSGQGAALDTQYFGPGTRLTVL.

The V call is TRBV10-3, the J call TRBJ2-3; D ambiguous. V was pared by 10 bases and J by 3 bases, with 5 bases between. The germline V gene encodes CDR1 ENHRY and CDR2 SYGVKD. CDR3 length: 10 amino acids. CDR3 region: CATGTDTQYF. CDR3 sequence (DNA): TGTGCCACCGGGACAGATACGCAGTATTTT.

A single count supports this clone. The chain recombines TRBV18 with TRBJ1-3, with D perhaps TRBD1 (5 bases). The V end lost 2 bases, the J end lost 0 bases, and 5 bases lay between the germline ends. The germline V gene has CDR1 KGHSH and CDR2 LQKENI. The CDR3 consists of 14 residues. The CDR3 coding sequence is TGTGCCAGCTCACCAACAGGCTCTGGAAACACCATATATTTT. Its protein is CASSPTGSGNTIYF.

The genes are TRBV5-4 and TRBJ2-7, with TRBD1 matching 9 bases. The germline V gene has CDR1 SGHNT and CDR2 YYREEE (reference sequence). This CDR3 is built from 15 residues. V lost 4 bases to trimming and J lost 4 bases; unmatched junction nucleotides: 9. This CDR3 reads CASSGPDRGRYEQYF. CDR3 coding DNA: TGTGCCAGCAGCGGCCCCGACAGGGGGAGATACGAGCAGTACTTC.

The chain carries TRBV9 and TRBJ2-2, with a weak D call TRBD1 (5 bases). CDR3 length: 16 residues. Germline assignment: CDR1 SGDLS and CDR2 YYNGEE. V lost 0 bases and J 1 base, leaving 10 bases between the germline ends. The CDR3 protein is CASSVAFDRNTGELFF. For the CDR3, the DNA is TGTGCCAGCAGCGTAGCTTTCGACAGGAACACCGGGGAGCTGTTTTTT.

J is TRBJ2-4 and V is TRBV29-1; D tentatively fits TRBD1 or TRBD2 (5 bases each). The V gene's germline CDR1 is SQVTM and CDR2 ANQGSEA. The CDR3 sequence is 12 residues long. Between the trimmed V and J ends, which lost 2 bases and 10 bases, there was a span of 12 bases. This CDR3 is CSVEWNEGIQYF. The CDR3 bases are TGCAGCGTTGAATGGAACGAGGGGATTCAGTACTTC.

The chain combines TRBV5-1 with TRBJ2-3, with 7 bases aligning to TRBD2. Trimming removed 4 bases from V and 5 bases from J; junction bases left unmatched: 7. Germline assignment: CDR1 SGHRS and CDR2 YFSETQ. The CDR3 is 14 residues long. CDR3 loop: CASSRGGPVDTQYF. CDR3 coding DNA: TGCGCCAGCAGCCGGGGAGGGCCTGTAGATACGCAGTATTTT.

The CDR3 region is CAISEDRGGYTF. CDR3 nucleotides: TGTGCCATCAGTGAAGACAGAGGAGGCTACACCTTC. The V gene is TRBV10-3, the J gene TRBJ1-2; D possibly corresponds to TRBD1 (5 bases). This CDR3 comprises 12 residues. Trimming took 3 bases from V and 8 from J, leaving 10 bases between them. In germline, CDR1 is ENHRY, CDR2 SYGVKD.

The gene calls are TRBV5-1 and TRBJ2-1, with D possibly being TRBD1 (6 bases). The germline V gene has CDR1 SGHRS and CDR2 YFSETQ. The CDR3 runs 16 residues. V was clipped by 4 bases and J by 1 base, with 15 bases between them. CDR3 coding DNA: TGCGCCAGCAGCACCTCAGGGGTGACGTCCTACAATGAGCAGTTCTTC. It codes for CASSTSGVTSYNEQFF.

This chain connects TRBV5-4 to TRBJ1-1; 9 nucleotides line up with TRBD1. Germline V gives CDR1 SGHNT, CDR2 YYREEE (reference sequence). The length of the CDR3 is 14 residues. V lost 5 bases to trimming and J lost 4 bases; unmatched junction nucleotides: 6. CDR3: CASRLQGASTEAFF. The DNA for the CDR3 is TGTGCCAGCAGGTTACAGGGGGCAAGCACTGAAGCTTTCTTT.

A remark on this clone: The same CDR3 can be traced to other DNA sequences in this sample. The chain combines TRBV18 with TRBJ2-5; the D gene is possibly TRBD2 (7 bases). The V gene's germline CDR1 is KGHSH and CDR2 LQKENI. The CDR3 spans 14 residues. Deletions cut 6 bases from V and 2 bases from J, with 13 bases between. In DNA form, the CDR3 reads TGTGCCAGCTCCCCGAGGGGGGGTCAAGAGACCCAGTACTTC. This sequence encodes CASSPRGGQETQYF.

The chain is built from TRBV6-1 and TRBJ2-7; weak D call: TRBD1 (5 bases). Trimming cost V 5 bases and J 3 bases, with 14 bases left between them. Germline values: CDR1 MNHNS, CDR2 SASEGT. This CDR3 spans 14 amino acids. This CDR3 is CASSLWGGDYEQYF. The CDR3 DNA sequence: TGTGCCAGCAGTCTTTGGGGCGGAGACTACGAGCAGTACTTC.

This chain connects TRBV7-8 to TRBJ1-1; maybe TRBD1 (5 bases). The V gene lost 1 base and the J gene lost 4 bases, with 10 bases spanning the gap. The CDR3 runs 14 residues. CDR1 is SGHVS, CDR2 FQNEAQ, per germline. The CDR3 region is CASSLVQGPTEAFF. The CDR3 coding sequence is TGTGCCAGCAGCTTAGTTCAGGGTCCCACTGAAGCTTTCTTT.

This chain links TRBV5-5 with TRBJ2-3; D is ambiguous. The CDR3 has 15 amino acids. Germline CDR1 SGHKS, CDR2 YYEKEE (reference sequence). Trimming cost V 0 bases and J 2 bases, with 10 bases left between them. The CDR3: CASSLGLKVTDTQYF. For the CDR3, the DNA is TGTGCCAGCAGCTTGGGGCTTAAAGTCACAGATACGCAGTATTTT.

This chain links TRBV6-1 with TRBJ2-7; TRBD1 matches 9 bases. Unmatched junction bases numbered 6, after V lost 6 bases and J lost 3 bases. The length of the CDR3 is 14 residues. Looked up from germline, CDR1 is MNHNS and CDR2 is SASEGT. DNA of the CDR3: TGTGCCAGCAGAACCGGGACAGGGATCTACGAGCAGTACTTC. It codes for CASRTGTGIYEQYF.

The chain carries TRBV5-1 and TRBJ2-6, with D hard to call. V lost 0 bases, J lost 2 bases, and 9 bases lay in between. This CDR3 is built from 16 residues. CDR1 is SGHRS, CDR2 YFSETQ, per germline. CDR3 sequence: CASSLGAGTGANVLTF. The CDR3 bases are TGCGCCAGCAGCTTGGGAGCAGGCACTGGGGCCAACGTCCTGACTTTC.

This clone was picked up one time. V and J are TRBV7-8 and TRBJ2-7; 7 nucleotides line up with TRBD1. This CDR3 contains 14 residues. V shed 5 bases and J 5 bases; nucleotides not matched to a gene: 9. Germline loops: CDR1 SGHVS, CDR2 FQNEAQ. The CDR3 DNA is TGTGCCAGCAGCGTTCGACAGGGTATCGACGAGCAGTACTTC. Amino acid sequence: CASSVRQGIDEQYF.

This clone appeared a single time. V usage is TRBV7-3 and J usage is TRBJ1-1; D ambiguous. The length of the CDR3 is 13 residues. Germline V gene lookup returns CDR1 SGHTA and CDR2 FQGTGA. Trimming shortened V by 2 bases and J by 1 base, and 5 bases separated the two germline ends. CDR3 sequence reads: CASSLVGNTEAFF. The CDR3 nucleotides read TGTGCCAGCAGCTTAGTAGGGAACACTGAAGCTTTCTTT.

Details on this clone: Other DNA sequences within the sample encode an identical CDR3. V and J are TRBV9 and TRBJ2-5, with D perhaps TRBD2 (6 bases). The V end was cut by 0 bases, the J end by 5 bases, with 11 bases between. The CDR3 length is 14 residues. Germline CDR1 reads SGDLS; CDR2 reads YYNGEE. The CDR3 spells CASSVAVGGETQYF. DNA for the CDR3: TGTGCCAGCAGCGTAGCCGTGGGAGGCGAGACCCAGTACTTC.

This sequence joins TRBV28 and TRBJ2-7; the D gene is possibly TRBD1 (6 bases). Germline values: CDR1 MDHEN, CDR2 SYDVKM. Deletions cut 5 bases from V and 4 bases from J, with 18 bases between. The CDR3 is 15 amino acids. The CDR3 is CASSTPTGRRYEQYF. The CDR3 bases are TGTGCCAGCAGTACACCTACAGGGAGAAGGTACGAGCAGTACTTC.

As to this clone: The identical CDR3 is also encoded by other nucleotide sequences in the sample. The chain joins TRBV10-3 to TRBJ2-3; perhaps TRBD2 as D (6 bases). Germline V gene lookup returns CDR1 ENHRY and CDR2 SYGVKD. This CDR3 spans 13 amino acids. Trimming shortened V by 6 bases and J by 3 bases, and 10 bases separated the two germline ends. The CDR3 DNA reads TGTGCCATCAGGGGGACTGGAACAGATACGCAGTATTTT. This encodes CAIRGTGTDTQYF.

The V call is TRBV18, the J call TRBJ2-3, with TRBD2 matching over 10 bases. The CDR3 has 18 amino acids. V was pared by 5 bases and J by 4 bases, with 15 bases of the junction left unmatched. From germline, CDR1 is KGHSH and CDR2 LQKENI. Here the CDR3 reads CASSESPSGSLGPDTQYF. The CDR3 DNA sequence: TGTGCCAGCTCAGAGTCGCCTAGCGGGAGTCTCGGGCCAGATACGCAGTATTTT.

The chain employs TRBV7-9 and TRBJ1-6; D unresolved. Germline V CDR1 and CDR2: SEHNR, FQNEAQ (reference sequence). The CDR3 totals 14 residues. Trimming removed 0 bases at V and 7 bases at J, with 7 bases between. CDR3: CASSLAHMNSPLHF. The CDR3, as DNA: TGTGCCAGCAGCTTAGCGCATATGAATTCACCCCTCCACTTT.

The chain has TRBV9 and TRBJ2-3, with 11 bases identical to TRBD1. Germline CDR1 is SGDLS and CDR2 is YYNGEE. This CDR3 is 18 amino acids long. The V segment lost 4 bases and the J segment 1 base; nucleotides outside the gene matches: 11. CDR3 residues: CASSPSDRGRKGTDTQYF. For the CDR3, the DNA is TGTGCCAGCAGCCCCTCGGACAGGGGGCGCAAAGGCACAGATACGCAGTATTTT.

This sequence joins TRBV18 and TRBJ2-3; 8 nucleotides line up with TRBD2. Trimming cost V 8 bases and J 0 bases; bases outside gene matches: 4. The germline CDR1 and CDR2 sequences are KGHSH and LQKENI. This CDR3 spans 14 amino acids. The CDR3 is CASHGRVSTDTQYF. CDR3 DNA: TGTGCCAGCCACGGGAGGGTTAGCACAGATACGCAGTATTTT. Based on the CDR3 plus reference TRBV18 and TRBJ2-3, the full variable domain is NAGVMQNPRHLVRRRGQEARLRCSPMKGHSHVYWYRQLPEEGLKFMVYLQKENIIDESGMPKERFSAEFPKEGPSILRIQQVVRGDSAAYFCASHGRVSTDTQYFGPGTRLTVL.

There are a few counts of this clone. This chain joins TRBV7-2 and TRBJ2-3; D gene unclear. Trimming took 7 bases from V and 5 from J, leaving 10 bases between them. The CDR3 runs to 12 residues. Germline V gene data show CDR1 as SGHTA and CDR2 as FQGNSA. Here the CDR3 reads CASNWGRDTQYF. CDR3 coding DNA: TGTGCCAGCAACTGGGGTAGAGATACGCAGTATTTT.